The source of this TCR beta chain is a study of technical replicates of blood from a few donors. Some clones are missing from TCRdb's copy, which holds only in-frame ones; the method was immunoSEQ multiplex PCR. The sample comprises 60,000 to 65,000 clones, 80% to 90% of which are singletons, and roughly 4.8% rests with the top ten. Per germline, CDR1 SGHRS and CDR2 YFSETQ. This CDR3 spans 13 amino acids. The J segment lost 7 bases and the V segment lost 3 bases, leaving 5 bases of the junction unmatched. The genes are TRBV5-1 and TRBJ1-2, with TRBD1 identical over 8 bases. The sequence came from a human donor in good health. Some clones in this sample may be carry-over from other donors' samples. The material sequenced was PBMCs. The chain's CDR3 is CASSYGQGFGYTF. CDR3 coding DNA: TGCGCCAGCAGCTACGGACAGGGATTTGGCTACACCTTC.